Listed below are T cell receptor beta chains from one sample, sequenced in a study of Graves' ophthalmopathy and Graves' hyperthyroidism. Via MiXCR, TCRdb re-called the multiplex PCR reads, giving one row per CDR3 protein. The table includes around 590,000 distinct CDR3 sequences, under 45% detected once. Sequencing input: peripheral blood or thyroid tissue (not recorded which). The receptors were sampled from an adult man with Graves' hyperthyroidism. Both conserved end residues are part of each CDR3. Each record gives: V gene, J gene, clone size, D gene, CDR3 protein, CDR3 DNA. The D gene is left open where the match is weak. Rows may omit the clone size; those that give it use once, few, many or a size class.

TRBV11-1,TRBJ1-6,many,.,CASSLSARRNSPLHF,TGTGCCAGCAGCTTATCGGCCAGGAGGAATTCACCCCTCCACTTT
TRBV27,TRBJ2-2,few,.,CASSGPTFGNGELFF,TGTGCCAGCAGTGGCCCGACCTTCGGGAACGGGGAGCTGTTTTTT
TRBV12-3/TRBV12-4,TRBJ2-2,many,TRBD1,CASSLDGQGKGGELFF,TGTGCCAGCAGTTTAGACGGACAGGGGAAGGGCGGGGAGCTGTTTTTT
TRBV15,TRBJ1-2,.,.,CATSSTDRAAGTF,TGTGCCACCAGCAGCACAGATAGAGCCGCCGGTACTTTC
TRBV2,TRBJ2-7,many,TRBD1,CASRAGGYEQYF,TGTGCCAGCAGAGCAGGGGGTTACGAGCAGTACTTC
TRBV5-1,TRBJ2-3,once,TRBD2,CASSLAAGGPTDTQYF,TGCGCCAGCAGCCTCGCAGCGGGGGGACCCACAGATACGCAGTATTTT
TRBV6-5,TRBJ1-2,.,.,CASSYTHLGTVYGYTF,TGTGCCAGCAGTTACACCCACTTAGGGACGGTCTATGGCTACACCTTC
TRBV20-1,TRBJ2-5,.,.,CSFRRDQETQYF,TGCAGTTTTAGGCGGGACCAAGAGACCCAGTACTTC
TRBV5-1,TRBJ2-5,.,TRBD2,CASSLSPTGGQETQYF,TGCGCCAGCAGCTTGTCTCCGACGGGGGGGCAAGAGACCCAGTACTTC
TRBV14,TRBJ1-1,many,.,CASSQDLIGLNTEAFF,TGTGCCAGCAGCCAAGATCTTATAGGATTGAACACTGAAGCTTTCTTT
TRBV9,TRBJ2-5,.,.,CASSLIVQETQETQYF,TGTGCCAGCAGCCTCATTGTTCAGGAGACTCAAGAGACCCAGTACTTC
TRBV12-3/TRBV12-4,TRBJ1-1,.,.,CASSPYKGDTEAFF,TGTGCCAGCTCACCCTATAAGGGGGACACTGAAGCTTTCTTT
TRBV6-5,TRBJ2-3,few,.,CASGQMGTDTQYF,TGTGCCAGCGGCCAAATGGGCACAGATACGCAGTATTTT
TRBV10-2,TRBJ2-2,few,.,CASSESGAGRTGELFF,TGCGCCAGCAGTGAGTCTGGGGCAGGGAGGACCGGGGAGCTGTTTTTT
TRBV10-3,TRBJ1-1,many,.,CAISEVGTEAFF,TGTGCCATCAGTGAGGTCGGGACTGAAGCTTTCTTT
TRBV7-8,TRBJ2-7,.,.,CASSKPGDEQYF,TGTGCCAGCAGCAAACCGGGGGATGAGCAGTACTTC
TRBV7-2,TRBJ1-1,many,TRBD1,CASSQRGGRNTEAFF,TGTGCCAGCAGCCAAAGAGGGGGCCGTAACACTGAAGCTTTCTTT
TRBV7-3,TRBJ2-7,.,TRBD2,CASSGLAGHISYEQYF,TGTGCCAGCAGCGGGCTAGCGGGGCATATCTCCTACGAGCAGTACTTC
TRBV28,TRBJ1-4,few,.,CASSLASATNEKLFF,TGTGCCAGCAGTTTGGCGAGTGCAACTAATGAAAAACTGTTTTTT
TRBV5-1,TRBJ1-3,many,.,CASSVRSSSGNTIYF,TGCGCCAGCAGCGTCAGGAGCTCCTCTGGAAACACCATATATTTT
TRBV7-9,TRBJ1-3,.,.,CASSVLAGDHRSSGNTIYF,TGTGCCAGCAGCGTACTCGCAGGAGACCACCGTTCCTCTGGAAACACCATATATTTT
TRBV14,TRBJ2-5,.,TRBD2,CASSQVVAGVETQYF,TGTGCCAGCAGCCAAGTCGTAGCGGGAGTAGAGACCCAGTACTTC
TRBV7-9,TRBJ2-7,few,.,CASSLVSGYRSYEQYF,TGTGCCAGCAGCTTAGTGTCCGGGTACAGGTCCTACGAGCAGTACTTC
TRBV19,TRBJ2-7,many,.,CASNPAPGDSHEQYF,TGTGCCAGTAACCCCGCGCCAGGGGATTCCCACGAGCAGTACTTC
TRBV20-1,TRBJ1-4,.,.,CSARLSRGLSTNEKLFF,TGCAGTGCTCGCCTATCCAGGGGCCTCTCAACTAATGAAAAACTGTTTTTT
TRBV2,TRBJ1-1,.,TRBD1,CASSEYEGTANTEAFF,TGTGCCAGCAGTGAATATGAAGGGACAGCGAACACTGAAGCTTTCTTT
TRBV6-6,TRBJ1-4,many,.,CASSFRAEAILREKLFF,TGTGCCAGCAGTTTTCGGGCCGAGGCGATACTACGGGAAAAACTGTTTTTT
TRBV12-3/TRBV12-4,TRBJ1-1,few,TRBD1,CASSPGQGPPEAFF,TGTGCCAGCAGTCCGGGACAGGGGCCCCCTGAAGCTTTCTTT
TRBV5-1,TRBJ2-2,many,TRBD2,CASSLSGGATGELFF,TGCGCCAGCAGCTTAAGCGGGGGGGCGACCGGGGAGCTGTTTTTT
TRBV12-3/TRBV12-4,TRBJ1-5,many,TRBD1,CASRAGQGYNQPQHF,TGTGCCAGCAGGGCGGGACAGGGCTACAATCAGCCCCAGCATTTT
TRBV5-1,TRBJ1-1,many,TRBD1,CASSLGRGQDTEAFF,TGCGCCAGCAGCTTGGGGAGGGGGCAGGACACTGAAGCTTTCTTT
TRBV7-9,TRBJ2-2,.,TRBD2,CASSQDKTGGAGELFF,TGCGCCAGCAGCCAAGACAAGACGGGAGGTGCGGGGGAGCTGTTTTTT
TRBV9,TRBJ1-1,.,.,CASSVEGVGDTEAFF,TGTGCCAGCAGCGTAGAGGGGGTTGGGGACACTGAAGCTTTCTTT
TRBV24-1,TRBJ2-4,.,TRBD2,CATIGSGKAKNIQYF,TGTGCCACCATAGGTAGCGGGAAGGCCAAAAACATTCAGTACTTC
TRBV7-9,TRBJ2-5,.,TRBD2,CASSSPGTSGRTQYF,TGTGCCAGCAGCTCCCCCGGGACTAGCGGGAGGACCCAGTACTTC
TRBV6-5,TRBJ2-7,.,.,CASSLMSSSSYGQYF,TGTGCCAGCAGTTTGATGAGCTCGAGCTCCTACGGGCAGTACTTC
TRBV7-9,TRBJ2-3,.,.,CASSLVVDTQYF,TGTGCCAGCAGCTTAGTGGTTGATACGCAGTATTTT
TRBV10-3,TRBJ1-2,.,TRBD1,CAIRSPGQGPVEAF,TGTGCCATCAGATCGCCAGGACAGGGGCCTGTAGAGGCCTTC
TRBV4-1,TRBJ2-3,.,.,CASSPGPPYTDTQYF,TGCGCCAGCAGCCCGGGACCTCCTTACACAGATACGCAGTATTTT
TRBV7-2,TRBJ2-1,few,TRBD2,CASSLLAGGQSEQFF,TGTGCCAGCAGCTTACTGGCGGGGGGGCAAAGTGAGCAGTTCTTC
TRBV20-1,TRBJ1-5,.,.,CSASGGGNDTPQHF,TGCAGTGCTAGCGGGGGGGGCAACGATACGCCCCAGCATTTT
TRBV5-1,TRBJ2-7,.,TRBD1,CASSFTGGPSDEQYF,TGCGCCAGCAGCTTTACAGGGGGCCCGTCGGACGAGCAGTACTTC
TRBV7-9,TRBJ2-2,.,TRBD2,CASSRQLAGGTNGELFF,TGTGCCAGCAGTAGACAACTAGCGGGGGGTACAAACGGGGAGCTGTTTTTT
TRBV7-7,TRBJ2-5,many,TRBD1,CASSRQGAETQYF,TGTGCTAGCAGCCGACAGGGGGCAGAGACCCAGTACTTC
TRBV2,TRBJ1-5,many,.,CASRGDPSNQPQHF,TGTGCCAGCAGAGGAGACCCAAGCAATCAGCCCCAGCATTTT
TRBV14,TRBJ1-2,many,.,CASSKMTDPYGYTF,TGTGCCAGCAGCAAAATGACAGACCCCTATGGCTACACCTTC